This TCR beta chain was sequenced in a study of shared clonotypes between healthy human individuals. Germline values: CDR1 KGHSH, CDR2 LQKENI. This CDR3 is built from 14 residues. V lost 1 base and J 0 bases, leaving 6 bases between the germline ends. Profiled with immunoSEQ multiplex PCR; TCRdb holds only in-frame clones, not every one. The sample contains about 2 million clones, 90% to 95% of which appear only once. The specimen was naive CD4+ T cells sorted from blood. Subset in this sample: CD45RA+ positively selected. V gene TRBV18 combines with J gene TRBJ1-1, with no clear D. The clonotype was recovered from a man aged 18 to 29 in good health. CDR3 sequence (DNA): TGTGCCAGCTCACCACGGGAAATGAACACTGAAGCTTTCTTT. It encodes CASSPREMNTEAFF.